The T cell receptor beta chain under discussion was sequenced for a study of cytomegalovirus exposure and HLA in healthy donors. On the study more broadly: There were roughly 120 million unique TCR beta sequences, drawn from 150 million to 200 million T cells, in an earlier analysis. General observations from the study: The productive fraction for most TCR beta V segments was about 90% or about 30% in an earlier analysis. Presence/absence analyses treated sequencing depth as roughly uniform across donors.

The V end was cut by 6 bases, the J end by 11 bases, with 23 bases between. The CDR3 is 14 amino acids. Germline V gene data show CDR1 as SGHKS and CDR2 as YYEKEE (reference sequence). A remark on this clone: Its target is not known.

The PCR contained 60 Vbeta and 13 Jbeta primers. The table came from immunoSEQ multiplex PCR; TCRdb's copy has only in-frame clones and leaves some out. Counted here are 150,000 to 200,000 clones, approximately 67% occurring once; the ten biggest clones make up around 4%. V and J are TRBV5-5 and TRBJ1-1, with a weak D call TRBD1 (6 bases). The material sequenced was PBMCs. The clonotype was recovered from a young woman in good health and CMV-seropositive. The CDR3 DNA follows: TGTGCCAGCACCGAACGAGGCGTAAAGGGGGTTGCTTTCTTT. Translation gives CASTERGVKGVAFF.